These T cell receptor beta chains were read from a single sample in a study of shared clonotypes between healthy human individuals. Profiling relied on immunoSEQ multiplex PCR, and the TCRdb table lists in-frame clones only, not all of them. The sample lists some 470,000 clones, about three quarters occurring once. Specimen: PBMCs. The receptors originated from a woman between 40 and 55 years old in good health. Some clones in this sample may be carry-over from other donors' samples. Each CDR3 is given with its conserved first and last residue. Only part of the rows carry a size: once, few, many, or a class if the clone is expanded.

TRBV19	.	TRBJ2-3	CASSIRETDTQYF
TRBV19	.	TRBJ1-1	CASSGNRNTEAFF
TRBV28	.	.	CASSSPGQSDEQYF
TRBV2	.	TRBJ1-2	CASSTPGVGGDDGYTF
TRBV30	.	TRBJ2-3	CAWGKVTDTQYF
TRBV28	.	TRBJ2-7	CASSYRDEQYF
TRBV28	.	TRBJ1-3	CASSFGGRPRNTIYF
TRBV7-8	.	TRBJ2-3	CASSLVVKGTDTQYF
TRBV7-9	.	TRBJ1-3	CASSLDSGSGNTIYF
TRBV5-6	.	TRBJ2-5	CASSRTGRAQYF
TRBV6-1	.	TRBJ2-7	CASSAGQYYEQYF
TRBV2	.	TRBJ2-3	CASSRLAGSTDTQYF
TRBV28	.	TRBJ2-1	CATIGGGGSTWNEQFF
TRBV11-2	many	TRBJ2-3	CASSSLAGGPPTQYF
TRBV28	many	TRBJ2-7	CASSPPPTGGIYEQYF
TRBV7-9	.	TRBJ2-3	CASSLAGVTDTQYF
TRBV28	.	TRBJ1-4	CASSLDNRGLTNEKLFF
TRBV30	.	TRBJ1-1	CAWSLGQGMNTEAFF
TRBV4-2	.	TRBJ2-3	CASSPSAGGHTDTQYF
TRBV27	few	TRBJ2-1	CASSLSAGGRSEQFF
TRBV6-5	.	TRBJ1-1	CASSRLLTNTEAFF
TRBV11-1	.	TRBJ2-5	CASSLAPRETQYF
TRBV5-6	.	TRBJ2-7	CASSRAGTSGNEQYF
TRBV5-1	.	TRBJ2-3	CASSPRFGGRRTDTQYF
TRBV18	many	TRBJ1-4	CASSPESQFYEKLFF
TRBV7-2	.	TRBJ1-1	CASSLYEGHTEAFF